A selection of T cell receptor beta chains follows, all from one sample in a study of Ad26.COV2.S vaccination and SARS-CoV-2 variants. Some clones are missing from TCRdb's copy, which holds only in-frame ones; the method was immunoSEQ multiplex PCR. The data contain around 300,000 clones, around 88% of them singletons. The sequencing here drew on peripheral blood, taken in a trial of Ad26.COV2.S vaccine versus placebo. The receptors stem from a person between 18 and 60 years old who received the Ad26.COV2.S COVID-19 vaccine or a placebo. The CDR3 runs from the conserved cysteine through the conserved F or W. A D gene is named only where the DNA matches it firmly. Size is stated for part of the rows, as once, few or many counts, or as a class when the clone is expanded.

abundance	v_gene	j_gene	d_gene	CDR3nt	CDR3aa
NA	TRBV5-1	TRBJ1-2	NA	TGCGCCAGCAGCTTGGATGGTAGGGGCTACACCTTC	CASSLDGRGYTF
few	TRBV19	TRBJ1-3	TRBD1	TGTGCCAGTAGTCTTCAACGGGACAGTGGAAACACCATATATTTT	CASSLQRDSGNTIYF
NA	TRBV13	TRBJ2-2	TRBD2	TGTGCCAGCAGCTCGACTAGCGTCGCGAACACCGGGGAGCTGTTTTTT	CASSSTSVANTGELFF
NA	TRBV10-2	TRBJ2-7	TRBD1	TGCGCCACTGGGACAGGAAACTACGAGCAGTACTTC	CATGTGNYEQYF
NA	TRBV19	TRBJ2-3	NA	TGTGCCAGTACCAGGCGGGCCCTCGGTAGGGATACGCAGTATTTT	CASTRRALGRDTQYF
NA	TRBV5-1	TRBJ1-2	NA	TGCGCCAGCAGCTTGGTAGGGTTTTCTGGCTACACCTTC	CASSLVGFSGYTF
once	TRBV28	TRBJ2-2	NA	TGTGCCAGCAGTTTCGGAGGGCGCAACACCGGGGAGCTGTTTTTT	CASSFGGRNTGELFF
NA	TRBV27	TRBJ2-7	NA	TGTGCCAGCAGTTTATCGGTGTCCTACGAGCAGTACTTC	CASSLSVSYEQYF
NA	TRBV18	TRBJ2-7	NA	TGTGCCAGCTCACCTGCGGACCACTACGAGCAGTACTTC	CASSPADHYEQYF
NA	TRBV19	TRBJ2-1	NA	TGTGCCAGTAGTACAAGCTCCTACAATGAGCAGTTCTTC	CASSTSSYNEQFF
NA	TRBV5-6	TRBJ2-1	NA	TGTGCCAGCAGCCCACCTGACATAGCGTTTCGCTCCTACAATGAGCAGTTCTTC	CASSPPDIAFRSYNEQFF
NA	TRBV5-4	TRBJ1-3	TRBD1	TGTGCCAGCAGTTCCGGGACAGCCGACTCTGGAAACACCATATATTTT	CASSSGTADSGNTIYF
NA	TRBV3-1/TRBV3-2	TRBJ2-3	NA	TGTGCCAGCAGCCCCACTATGGGGACCGTCGCGTATTTT	CASSPTMGTVAYF
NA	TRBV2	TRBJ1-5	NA	TGTGCCAGCAGTGAAGTCGATCGGAGCAATCAGCCCCAGCATTTT	CASSEVDRSNQPQHF
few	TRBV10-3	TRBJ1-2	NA	TGTGCCATCAGTGGGACAGTCACTAACTATGGCTACACCTTC	CAISGTVTNYGYTF
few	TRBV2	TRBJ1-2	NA	TGTGCCAGCAGTAAGGACACCCGGATGGGCGGCTACACCTTC	CASSKDTRMGGYTF
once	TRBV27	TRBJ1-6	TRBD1	TGTGCCAGCAAGGGGGCAAACTATAATTCACCCCTCCACTTT	CASKGANYNSPLHF
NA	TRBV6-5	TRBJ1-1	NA	TGTGCCAGCAGGGGAGGTCAGGGGAGGACTGAAGCTTTCTTT	CASRGGQGRTEAFF